The clone carrying this TCR beta chain was recorded many times. What it binds is unknown. Amplified TCR beta CDR3 regions derived from RNA transcripts. HTBI primers were the set used in a first-round RT-PCR of the TCR CDR3. TCRdb used MiXCR to reprocess the multiplex PCR reads, holding one entry per CDR3 protein. The table shows approximately 370,000 distinct CDR3 sequences, with approximately 17% occurring only once. The data derive from a study of T cells in Graves' hyperthyroidism and ophthalmopathy. Study context: Before any treatment, at initial diagnosis, peripheral blood was collected.

Clinical symptoms, serum thyroxine, TRAb, thyroid ultrasound and orbital computed tomography established diagnosis. The CDR3 has 15 amino acids. Germline CDR1 is MDHEN and CDR2 is SYDVKM. After removal of 5 bases from V and 2 bases from J, the junction contained 6 bases not matched to a gene. Study-level findings and limits: Clonotypes that were expanded in thyroid above 0.001 mostly appeared in blood too.

This clonotype was sampled from a young woman with Graves' hyperthyroidism that later progressed to Graves' ophthalmopathy. The sequenced material came from blood. This chain uses TRBV28 with TRBJ1-1; 9 bases align to TRBD1. CDR3 sequence (DNA): TGTGCCAGCAGTATAACGACAGGGGGAAACACTGAAGCTTTCTTT. This encodes CASSITTGGNTEAFF. Complete variable domain (other parts from reference TRBV28 and TRBJ1-1): DVKVTQSSRYLVKRTGEKVFLECVQDMDHENMFWYRQDPGLGLRLIYFSYDVKMKEKGDIPEGYSVSREKKERFSLILESASTNQTSMYLCASSITTGGNTEAFFGQGTRLTVV.